Listed below are T cell receptor beta chains from one sample, sequenced in a study of regulatory T cells in long-lasting Graves disease. TCRdb itself ran the multiplex PCR reads through MiXCR, one entry per CDR3 protein. The sample contains 350,000 to 500,000 distinct CDR3 sequences, 11% to 15% of which appear only once. In addition, the sample was reused for a study of T cells in Graves' hyperthyroidism and ophthalmopathy.

Material: peripheral blood mononuclear cells (PBMCs), obtained at new diagnosis, from a patient treated with antithyroid drugs. The receptors were gathered from a woman between 50 and 59 years old with Graves disease. Each CDR3 is given with its conserved first and last residue. Each record gives: clone size, V gene, J gene, D gene, CDR3 DNA, CDR3 protein. A D gene is named only where the DNA matches it firmly. A clone size is listed for some rows: how often the clone was seen (once, few, many), or a class if it is expanded.

clone_size: many; v_call: TRBV24-1; j_call: TRBJ2-3; d_call: TRBD1; cdr3_nt: TGTGCCACCAGTGATTTTGCCCAGGGGGCTTATACGCAGTATTTT; cdr3_aa: CATSDFAQGAYTQYF
clone_size: many; v_call: TRBV18; j_call: TRBJ2-5; d_call: .; cdr3_nt: TGTGCCAGCTCCCCGAAGATGGAGACCCAGTACTTC; cdr3_aa: CASSPKMETQYF
clone_size: few; v_call: TRBV7-2; j_call: TRBJ2-7; d_call: .; cdr3_nt: TGTGCCAGCAGCTTTAGTCGGTTTCTTTGGAGGCAGGAGAGCTCCTACGAGCAGTACTTC; cdr3_aa: CASSFSRFLWRQESSYEQYF
clone_size: many; v_call: TRBV5-1; j_call: TRBJ2-7; d_call: .; cdr3_nt: TGCGCCAGCAGCGGCGGGACCACCAACTTGGAGCAGTACTTC; cdr3_aa: CASSGGTTNLEQYF
clone_size: many; v_call: TRBV11-2; j_call: TRBJ1-1; d_call: .; cdr3_nt: TGTGCCAGCAGCTTAGATTGGGCAGCAACTGAAGCTTTCTTT; cdr3_aa: CASSLDWAATEAFF
clone_size: many; v_call: TRBV6-1; j_call: TRBJ1-1; d_call: TRBD1; cdr3_nt: TGTGCCAGCAGTGGCCGGACAGGGGACACTGAAGCTTTCTTT; cdr3_aa: CASSGRTGDTEAFF
clone_size: many; v_call: TRBV11-2; j_call: TRBJ2-6; d_call: .; cdr3_nt: TGTGCCAGCAAAACTGCTGGGGCCAACGTCCTGACTTTC; cdr3_aa: CASKTAGANVLTF
clone_size: many; v_call: TRBV7-8; j_call: TRBJ2-1; d_call: TRBD2; cdr3_nt: TGTGCCAGCAGCTGGGGGACTACCAGAGGAGATGAGCAGTTCTTC; cdr3_aa: CASSWGTTRGDEQFF
clone_size: few; v_call: TRBV20-1; j_call: TRBJ1-5; d_call: .; cdr3_nt: TGCAGTGCTAGAGCCGACAGGCCGAATCAGCCCCAGCATTTT; cdr3_aa: CSARADRPNQPQHF
clone_size: many; v_call: TRBV2; j_call: TRBJ1-5; d_call: TRBD1; cdr3_nt: TGTGCCAGCAGAGGACAGGGACGTGGTCAGCCCCAGCATTTT; cdr3_aa: CASRGQGRGQPQHF
clone_size: few; v_call: TRBV5-8; j_call: TRBJ1-3; d_call: .; cdr3_nt: TGTGCCAGCAGCCAAGTACCCCCCGACTCGACCATATATTTT; cdr3_aa: CASSQVPPDSTIYF
clone_size: .; v_call: TRBV5-1; j_call: TRBJ1-6; d_call: TRBD1; cdr3_nt: TGCGCCAGCAGCTCTCAGACAGGGGGCGTTTTGCCCCTCCACTTT; cdr3_aa: CASSSQTGGVLPLHF
clone_size: many; v_call: TRBV28; j_call: TRBJ2-3; d_call: .; cdr3_nt: TGTGCCAGCAGTTTATCTTCTGGGGCCACAGATACGCAGTATTTT; cdr3_aa: CASSLSSGATDTQYF
clone_size: many; v_call: TRBV24-1; j_call: TRBJ1-4; d_call: TRBD1; cdr3_nt: TGTGCCACCAGTGACGGACAGGGGATCCCTCTAACTAATGAAAAACTGTTTTTT; cdr3_aa: CATSDGQGIPLTNEKLFF
clone_size: many; v_call: TRBV30; j_call: TRBJ2-7; d_call: TRBD2; cdr3_nt: TGTGCCTGGAGTGGTTTAATTAGCGGGGCCTACGAGCAGTACTTC; cdr3_aa: CAWSGLISGAYEQYF
clone_size: many; v_call: TRBV29-1; j_call: TRBJ2-4; d_call: TRBD1; cdr3_nt: TGCAGCGTTGAGCAGGGGGCTGGGGACATTCAGTACTTC; cdr3_aa: CSVEQGAGDIQYF
clone_size: few; v_call: TRBV29-1; j_call: TRBJ2-7; d_call: .; cdr3_nt: TGCAGCGTTGTTCCCTCTGGGTACGAGCAGTACTTC; cdr3_aa: CSVVPSGYEQYF
clone_size: many; v_call: TRBV12-3/TRBV12-4; j_call: TRBJ2-3; d_call: .; cdr3_nt: TGTGCCAGCACACCCCCCGTGGGCACAGATACGCAGTATTTT; cdr3_aa: CASTPPVGTDTQYF
clone_size: few; v_call: TRBV19; j_call: TRBJ2-5; d_call: TRBD2; cdr3_nt: TGTGCCAGTAGTATAGCCGCCGGGACTAAAGGGCACCTCCAAGAGACCCAGTACTTC; cdr3_aa: CASSIAAGTKGHLQETQYF
clone_size: many; v_call: TRBV28; j_call: TRBJ2-1; d_call: .; cdr3_nt: TGTGCCAGCGGGGCCCCCTACAATGAGCAGTTCTTC; cdr3_aa: CASGAPYNEQFF
clone_size: many; v_call: TRBV20-1; j_call: TRBJ2-2; d_call: .; cdr3_nt: TGCAGTGCTCTGGAAGTCGTCACCGGGGAGCTGTTTTTT; cdr3_aa: CSALEVVTGELFF
clone_size: .; v_call: TRBV5-6; j_call: TRBJ1-1; d_call: .; cdr3_nt: TGTGCCAGCAGCTCGGGGCCCCTGGGGGTAAACACTGAAGCTTTCTTT; cdr3_aa: CASSSGPLGVNTEAFF
clone_size: .; v_call: TRBV5-8; j_call: TRBJ2-5; d_call: .; cdr3_nt: TGTGCCAGCAGCATGGCTGGGGGGGAGACCCAGTACTTC; cdr3_aa: CASSMAGGETQYF
clone_size: .; v_call: TRBV4-1; j_call: TRBJ1-4; d_call: .; cdr3_nt: TGCGCCAGCAGCCCCACGAAGACCGGGGGCGGAGAAAAACTGTTTTTT; cdr3_aa: CASSPTKTGGGEKLFF
clone_size: few; v_call: TRBV7-9; j_call: TRBJ2-1; d_call: .; cdr3_nt: TGTGCCAGCAGCTTAGAGGGGTGGGGGAGGAATGAGCAGTTCTTC; cdr3_aa: CASSLEGWGRNEQFF
clone_size: few; v_call: TRBV20-1; j_call: TRBJ2-1; d_call: .; cdr3_nt: TGCAGTGCTAGTAAGCTCGGGGTCACGGCGGGTGAGCAGTTCTTC; cdr3_aa: CSASKLGVTAGEQFF
clone_size: .; v_call: TRBV3-1; j_call: TRBJ1-3; d_call: .; cdr3_nt: TGTGCCAGCAGCCAAGATGGGCCATCTGGAAACACCATATATTTT; cdr3_aa: CASSQDGPSGNTIYF
clone_size: many; v_call: TRBV6-5; j_call: TRBJ2-7; d_call: TRBD2; cdr3_nt: TGTGCCAGCAGTTACGGCAGGGACTACTACGAGCAGTACTTC; cdr3_aa: CASSYGRDYYEQYF
clone_size: many; v_call: TRBV18; j_call: TRBJ2-5; d_call: TRBD1; cdr3_nt: TGTGCCAGCTCACCGGGACAGGGTGACCAAGAGACCCAGTACTTC; cdr3_aa: CASSPGQGDQETQYF
clone_size: many; v_call: TRBV27; j_call: TRBJ1-5; d_call: .; cdr3_nt: TGTGCCAGGCTTTCCCGGGACCTCAAGCACTATAGCAATCAGCCCCAGCATTTT; cdr3_aa: CARLSRDLKHYSNQPQHF
clone_size: .; v_call: TRBV2; j_call: TRBJ2-1; d_call: TRBD2; cdr3_nt: TGTGCCAGCATTGGACTAGCGGGAGGGAAACCGTGGAATGAGCAGTTCTTC; cdr3_aa: CASIGLAGGKPWNEQFF
clone_size: many; v_call: TRBV7-3; j_call: TRBJ2-3; d_call: .; cdr3_nt: TGTGCCAGCAGCTTAAATTCTGGGGCAGATACGCAGTATTTT; cdr3_aa: CASSLNSGADTQYF
clone_size: many; v_call: TRBV5-1; j_call: TRBJ2-5; d_call: TRBD2; cdr3_nt: TGCGCCAGCAGCACCGAGACTAGCGGGTGGGAGACCCAGTACTTC; cdr3_aa: CASSTETSGWETQYF
clone_size: many; v_call: TRBV5-1; j_call: TRBJ1-1; d_call: TRBD1; cdr3_nt: TGCGCCAGCAGCTTCGGGACAGGGGGTAGCACTGAAGCTTTCTTT; cdr3_aa: CASSFGTGGSTEAFF
clone_size: many; v_call: TRBV7-9; j_call: TRBJ2-1; d_call: .; cdr3_nt: TGTGCCAGCAGCCCCTTGTCAGGGACTGAGCAGTTCTTC; cdr3_aa: CASSPLSGTEQFF
clone_size: few; v_call: TRBV20-1; j_call: TRBJ2-7; d_call: TRBD2; cdr3_nt: TGCAGTGCTAGAGGGATAGGGCGGGAGGGCCCCTGCGAGCAGTACTTC; cdr3_aa: CSARGIGREGPCEQYF
clone_size: many; v_call: TRBV28; j_call: TRBJ2-1; d_call: TRBD2; cdr3_nt: TGTGCCAGCAGTTTATTAGGGCTAGCGGGAGGGCCCAGGTTAGATGAGCAGTTCTTC; cdr3_aa: CASSLLGLAGGPRLDEQFF
clone_size: many; v_call: TRBV6-1; j_call: TRBJ1-1; d_call: .; cdr3_nt: TGTGCCAGCAGTCGCACAGGGAGGGATGAAGCTTTCTTT; cdr3_aa: CASSRTGRDEAFF
clone_size: .; v_call: TRBV14; j_call: TRBJ1-4; d_call: .; cdr3_nt: TGTGCCAGCAGCCATCTAGAGAGGGTTGCAACTAATGAAAAACTGTTTTTT; cdr3_aa: CASSHLERVATNEKLFF
clone_size: .; v_call: TRBV27; j_call: TRBJ1-5; d_call: .; cdr3_nt: TGTGCCAGCTTTCAGGAGCGAGATATCAATCAGCCCCAGCATTTT; cdr3_aa: CASFQERDINQPQHF
clone_size: .; v_call: TRBV4-1; j_call: TRBJ2-1; d_call: .; cdr3_nt: TGCGCCAGCAGCCTAACATTGGATCGAGGTGAGCAGTTCTTC; cdr3_aa: CASSLTLDRGEQFF